A selection of T cell receptor beta chains follows, all from one sample in a study of yellow fever vaccine responses in identical twins. TCRdb redid the calling of the RT-PCR reads with MiXCR, one entry per CDR3 protein. The sample lists approximately 6,000 distinct CDR3 sequences, 65% occurring once. Sequencing was performed on T cells from blood (PBMCs), unsorted or a sorted subset (not recorded which), taken before or after yellow fever vaccination (not recorded which). The source of these receptors is a young woman who received the yellow fever vaccine. Both conserved end residues are part of each CDR3. D genes are given only for firm matches. Clone size is not always given. Where it is, it says once, few, many or a class for expanded clones.

J,size,D,V,CDR3,DNA
TRBJ2-7,once,TRBD2,TRBV20-1,CSARVAGWDEQYF,TGCAGTGCTAGAGTAGCGGGATGGGACGAGCAGTACTTC
TRBJ2-1,NA,TRBD2,TRBV4-3,CASSQELPGLAGEQFF,TGCGCCAGCAGCCAAGAGCTTCCGGGACTAGCGGGTGAACAGTTCTTC
TRBJ2-7,NA,NA,TRBV7-6,CASSRGAGSYEQYF,TGTGCCAGCAGCAGAGGGGCCGGATCCTACGAGCAGTACTTC
TRBJ2-7,NA,NA,TRBV2,CASFRDSQIEQYF,TGTGCCAGCTTCCGGGACTCCCAAATCGAGCAGTACTTC
TRBJ2-7,NA,NA,TRBV6-2/TRBV6-3,CASSHNYEQYF,TGTGCCAGCAGCCACAACTACGAGCAGTACTTC
TRBJ2-1,NA,TRBD2,TRBV18,CASSPPAGGSYNEQFF,TGTGCCAGCTCACCTCCAGCGGGGGGCTCCTACAATGAGCAGTTCTTC
TRBJ2-5,NA,TRBD1,TRBV29-1,CSVEGQGVWETQYF,TGCAGCGTTGAGGGCCAGGGGGTTTGGGAGACCCAGTACTTC
TRBJ2-7,NA,NA,TRBV28,CASSKRGAYEQYF,TGTGCCAGCAGCAAAAGGGGCGCCTACGAGCAGTACTTC
TRBJ2-2,NA,NA,TRBV20-1,CSARPPGLKNTGELFF,TGCAGTGCTAGACCGCCGGGGCTAAAGAACACCGGGGAGCTGTTTTTT
TRBJ2-5,NA,TRBD2,TRBV2,CASSVAGGQETQYF,TGTGCCAGCAGCGTAGCGGGAGGGCAAGAGACCCAGTACTTC
TRBJ2-2,NA,NA,TRBV20-1,CSARQTNTGELFF,TGCAGTGCTAGGCAAACGAACACCGGGGAGCTGTTTTTT
TRBJ2-5,NA,NA,TRBV27,CASSPLGGDQETQYF,TGTGCCAGCAGCCCGCTTGGTGGCGACCAAGAGACCCAGTACTTC
TRBJ2-1,few,TRBD1,TRBV9,CASSVMFGGQYNEQFF,TGTGCCAGCAGCGTAATGTTTGGGGGACAGTACAATGAGCAGTTCTTC
TRBJ1-2,NA,NA,TRBV30,CAWMPGMYGYTF,TGTGCCTGGATGCCAGGGATGTATGGCTACACCTTC
TRBJ2-1,few,NA,TRBV29-1,CSAGGRGNEQFF,TGCAGTGCCGGTGGGAGAGGCAATGAGCAGTTCTTC
TRBJ2-5,NA,TRBD1,TRBV7-9,CASSFLRTGTQTQYF,TGTGCCAGCAGCTTCCTTCGGACAGGGACACAGACCCAGTACTTC
TRBJ2-3,NA,TRBD1,TRBV7-3,CASSWTGGDTDTQYF,TGTGCCAGCAGCTGGACAGGGGGAGACACAGATACGCAGTATTTT
TRBJ2-5,once,NA,TRBV6-2/TRBV6-3,CASSYSWGGEIAQYF,TGTGCCAGCAGTTACTCATGGGGGGGCGAAATAGCCCAGTACTTC
TRBJ2-5,NA,NA,TRBV5-5,CASSLVGRETQYF,TGTGCCAGCAGCTTGGTCGGGCGGGAGACCCAGTACTTC
TRBJ2-5,NA,NA,TRBV15,CATSNRDASETQYF,TGTGCCACCAGTAATCGGGACGCCTCAGAGACCCAGTACTTC
TRBJ1-5,NA,NA,TRBV7-9,CASSQTGNQPQHF,TGTGCCAGCAGCCAGACAGGCAATCAGCCCCAGCATTTT
TRBJ2-1,once,NA,TRBV19,CASSVTPYNEQFF,TGTGCCAGTAGCGTCACCCCCTACAATGAGCAGTTCTTC
TRBJ2-7,few,NA,TRBV4-3,CASSQANSPTYYEQYF,TGCGCCAGCAGCCAAGCTAATTCCCCGACTTACTACGAGCAGTACTTC